These T cell receptor beta chains were read from a single sample in a study of cytomegalovirus exposure and HLA in healthy donors. Sequenced by immunoSEQ multiplex PCR; TCRdb stores in-frame clones only, minus some. Of about 190,000 clones in the sample, roughly 80% are singletons; the top ten hold about 3.8%. The sequenced sample was PBMCs. These receptors originate from a man aged 50 or older in good health and CMV-seronegative. The CDR3 runs from the conserved cysteine through the conserved F or W. A D gene is named only where the DNA matches it firmly. Clone size is shown for a subset of rows, as once, few, many or a class of expanded clone.

CDR3aa: CASSQNLQGTEAFF; CDR3nt: TGCGCCAGCAGCCAAAACCTCCAGGGGACTGAAGCTTTCTTT; j_gene: TRBJ1-1; abundance: few; v_gene: TRBV4-1; d_gene: -
CDR3aa: CALRGVTGELFF; CDR3nt: TGTGCCCTAAGGGGCGTCACCGGGGAGCTGTTTTTT; j_gene: TRBJ2-2; abundance: -; v_gene: TRBV7-8; d_gene: -
CDR3aa: CASSLGTYPEKLFF; CDR3nt: TGTGCCAGCAGCTTGGGGACATATCCGGAAAAACTGTTTTTT; j_gene: TRBJ1-4; abundance: -; v_gene: TRBV7-9; d_gene: -
CDR3aa: CASSSRVDTGELFF; CDR3nt: TGCGCCAGCAGTTCCAGGGTCGACACCGGGGAGCTGTTTTTT; j_gene: TRBJ2-2; abundance: few; v_gene: TRBV10-1; d_gene: -
CDR3aa: CASTPGGTGELFF; CDR3nt: TGTGCCAGCACCCCTGGCGGCACCGGGGAGCTGTTTTTT; j_gene: TRBJ2-2; abundance: -; v_gene: TRBV7-3; d_gene: -
CDR3aa: CASRDGENLTGELFF; CDR3nt: TGTGCCAGCAGGGACGGAGAGAACCTCACCGGGGAGCTGTTTTTT; j_gene: TRBJ2-2; abundance: -; v_gene: TRBV6-4; d_gene: -
CDR3aa: CASNYRATNEKLFF; CDR3nt: TGTGCCAGCAATTACAGAGCAACTAATGAAAAACTGTTTTTT; j_gene: TRBJ1-4; abundance: -; v_gene: TRBV2; d_gene: -
CDR3aa: CASSPSGASNTEAFF; CDR3nt: TGTGCCAGCTCACCGAGCGGGGCTTCGAACACTGAAGCTTTCTTT; j_gene: TRBJ1-1; abundance: few; v_gene: TRBV18; d_gene: -
CDR3aa: CASSRGTGGSNQPQHF; CDR3nt: TGTGCCAGCAGTCGGGGGACAGGAGGAAGCAATCAGCCCCAGCATTTT; j_gene: TRBJ1-5; abundance: -; v_gene: TRBV5-6; d_gene: TRBD1
CDR3aa: CASSYSLDRWFEQYF; CDR3nt: TGTGCCAGCAGTTACTCGTTGGACAGATGGTTTGAGCAGTACTTC; j_gene: TRBJ2-7; abundance: few; v_gene: TRBV6-5; d_gene: -
CDR3aa: CASSWGQGMDGYTF; CDR3nt: TGTGCCAGCAGTTGGGGACAGGGAATGGATGGCTACACCTTC; j_gene: TRBJ1-2; abundance: -; v_gene: TRBV6-5; d_gene: TRBD1
CDR3aa: CAWKRGVANEKLFF; CDR3nt: TGTGCCTGGAAACGGGGGGTAGCTAATGAAAAACTGTTTTTT; j_gene: TRBJ1-4; abundance: -; v_gene: TRBV30; d_gene: -
CDR3aa: CASSQGVLSYNEQFF; CDR3nt: TGTGCCAGCAGCCAAGGGGTTCTCTCCTACAATGAGCAGTTCTTC; j_gene: TRBJ2-1; abundance: -; v_gene: TRBV7-2; d_gene: -
CDR3aa: CASSFGTGQQETQYF; CDR3nt: TGTGCCAGCAGCTTCGGGACGGGACAGCAAGAGACCCAGTACTTC; j_gene: TRBJ2-5; abundance: -; v_gene: TRBV7-8; d_gene: TRBD1
CDR3aa: CASSKEYNENTEAFF; CDR3nt: TGCGCCAGCAGCAAAGAGTACAACGAGAACACTGAAGCTTTCTTT; j_gene: TRBJ1-1; abundance: few; v_gene: TRBV4-1; d_gene: -
CDR3aa: CASSPDRTNTEAFF; CDR3nt: TGTGCCAGCAGCCCGGACAGGACGAACACTGAAGCTTTCTTT; j_gene: TRBJ1-1; abundance: -; v_gene: TRBV6-5; d_gene: TRBD1
CDR3aa: CSKNNAGANYGYTF; CDR3nt: TGCAGCAAAAACAACGCCGGAGCTAACTATGGCTACACCTTC; j_gene: TRBJ1-2; abundance: -; v_gene: TRBV29-1; d_gene: -
CDR3aa: CASAGGQLDSGANVLTF; CDR3nt: TGCGCCAGCGCAGGGGGACAGCTAGACTCTGGGGCCAACGTCCTGACTTTC; j_gene: TRBJ2-6; abundance: few; v_gene: TRBV5-1; d_gene: TRBD1
CDR3aa: CAWSTGGVEQYF; CDR3nt: TGTGCCTGGAGTACAGGAGGGGTCGAGCAGTACTTC; j_gene: TRBJ2-7; abundance: -; v_gene: TRBV30; d_gene: -
CDR3aa: CASSITMGREQYF; CDR3nt: TGTGCCAGTAGTATCACAATGGGGAGGGAGCAGTACTTC; j_gene: TRBJ2-7; abundance: once; v_gene: TRBV19; d_gene: -
CDR3aa: CASSLDRNSPLHF; CDR3nt: TGTGCCAGCAGTTTGGACAGAAATTCACCCCTCCACTTT; j_gene: TRBJ1-6; abundance: -; v_gene: TRBV27; d_gene: -
CDR3aa: CASSQAHPGQGAQQYF; CDR3nt: TGCGCCAGCAGCCAAGCCCATCCGGGACAGGGGGCCCAGCAGTACTTC; j_gene: TRBJ2-7; abundance: few; v_gene: TRBV4-1; d_gene: TRBD1
CDR3aa: CASSWGGDGYTF; CDR3nt: TGTGCCAGCAGCTGGGGGGGGGATGGCTACACCTTC; j_gene: TRBJ1-2; abundance: -; v_gene: TRBV5-5; d_gene: -
CDR3aa: CASSDPRDRTPKADTQYF; CDR3nt: TGTGCCAGCAGCGACCCACGCGACAGGACCCCGAAGGCAGATACGCAGTATTTT; j_gene: TRBJ2-3; abundance: -; v_gene: TRBV9; d_gene: -
CDR3aa: CASSGLAGVQETQYF; CDR3nt: TGCGCCAGCAGTGGACTAGCGGGGGTACAAGAGACCCAGTACTTC; j_gene: TRBJ2-5; abundance: -; v_gene: TRBV10-2; d_gene: TRBD2
CDR3aa: CASSGTSYTQYF; CDR3nt: TGTGCCAGTAGTGGGACTAGCTATACCCAGTACTTC; j_gene: TRBJ2-5; abundance: -; v_gene: TRBV19; d_gene: TRBD2
CDR3aa: CASNNPGTNTGELFF; CDR3nt: TGTGCCAGCAACAACCCCGGGACGAACACCGGGGAGCTGTTTTTT; j_gene: TRBJ2-2; abundance: -; v_gene: TRBV11-2; d_gene: -
CDR3aa: CASSRRTVGEKLFF; CDR3nt: TGTGCCAGCAGCCGTCGGACAGTGGGAGAAAAACTGTTTTTT; j_gene: TRBJ1-4; abundance: once; v_gene: TRBV7-2; d_gene: -
CDR3aa: CAWSVRLNTEAFF; CDR3nt: TGTGCCTGGAGTGTGCGGCTGAACACTGAAGCTTTCTTT; j_gene: TRBJ1-1; abundance: -; v_gene: TRBV30; d_gene: -
CDR3aa: CASSSPGLSYEQYF; CDR3nt: TGTGCCAGCAGCTCCCCAGGTCTCTCCTACGAGCAGTACTTC; j_gene: TRBJ2-7; abundance: -; v_gene: TRBV6-5; d_gene: -
CDR3aa: CASRREVQGYEQYF; CDR3nt: TGTGCCAGTAGGCGAGAGGTCCAGGGGTACGAGCAGTACTTC; j_gene: TRBJ2-7; abundance: -; v_gene: TRBV19; d_gene: -
CDR3aa: CASSSPGTGGTYEQYF; CDR3nt: TGTGCCAGCAGTTCCCCTGGGACAGGGGGAACTTACGAGCAGTACTTC; j_gene: TRBJ2-7; abundance: -; v_gene: TRBV27; d_gene: TRBD1
CDR3aa: CASSPRQGDEAFF; CDR3nt: TGCGCCAGCAGCCCTAGACAGGGCGATGAAGCTTTCTTT; j_gene: TRBJ1-1; abundance: -; v_gene: TRBV4-3; d_gene: TRBD1
CDR3aa: CASSQEPGYEQYF; CDR3nt: TGCGCCAGCAGCCAAGAACCGGGCTACGAGCAGTACTTC; j_gene: TRBJ2-7; abundance: -; v_gene: TRBV4-3; d_gene: -
CDR3aa: CASKRTVGEAFF; CDR3nt: TGTGCCAGCAAACGGACAGTTGGTGAAGCTTTCTTT; j_gene: TRBJ1-1; abundance: -; v_gene: TRBV6-5; d_gene: -
CDR3aa: CSVARTASSGELFF; CDR3nt: TGCAGCGTTGCCCGGACAGCTTCCTCCGGGGAGCTGTTTTTT; j_gene: TRBJ2-2; abundance: -; v_gene: TRBV29-1; d_gene: -
CDR3aa: CASSLQGAGEKLFF; CDR3nt: TGCGCCAGCAGCTTACAGGGGGCAGGAGAAAAACTGTTTTTT; j_gene: TRBJ1-4; abundance: -; v_gene: TRBV5-1; d_gene: TRBD1
CDR3aa: CASSTRDSTDTQYF; CDR3nt: TGTGCCAGCAGCACCCGGGACAGTACAGATACGCAGTATTTT; j_gene: TRBJ2-3; abundance: -; v_gene: TRBV7-6; d_gene: TRBD1
CDR3aa: CSSSLRDRVRYTF; CDR3nt: TGTTCCAGCAGCTTGAGGGACAGGGTGCGCTACACCTTC; j_gene: TRBJ1-2; abundance: -; v_gene: TRBV7-9; d_gene: TRBD1
CDR3aa: CASSRLSGDSYEQYF; CDR3nt: TGTGCCAGCAGCCGCCTTAGCGGGGATTCCTACGAGCAGTACTTC; j_gene: TRBJ2-7; abundance: -; v_gene: TRBV4-2; d_gene: TRBD2
CDR3aa: CASSTFLTTGHYGYTF; CDR3nt: TGTGCCAGTAGTACCTTCCTCACTACAGGCCACTATGGCTACACCTTC; j_gene: TRBJ1-2; abundance: -; v_gene: TRBV19; d_gene: -
CDR3aa: CAISGTGGNTEAFF; CDR3nt: TGTGCCATCAGTGGGACAGGGGGGAACACTGAAGCTTTCTTT; j_gene: TRBJ1-1; abundance: -; v_gene: TRBV10-3; d_gene: TRBD1
CDR3aa: CASSSRSRAGELFF; CDR3nt: TGTGCCAGCAGCTCGAGGTCCAGGGCCGGGGAGCTGTTTTTT; j_gene: TRBJ2-2; abundance: few; v_gene: TRBV7-8; d_gene: -
CDR3aa: CASSVVSGAGELFF; CDR3nt: TGCGCCAGCAGTGTTGTTAGCGGGGCCGGGGAGCTGTTTTTT; j_gene: TRBJ2-2; abundance: -; v_gene: TRBV10-2; d_gene: TRBD2
CDR3aa: CATAMERGGHNEQFF; CDR3nt: TGTGCCACTGCTATGGAGCGGGGGGGCCACAATGAGCAGTTCTTC; j_gene: TRBJ2-1; abundance: -; v_gene: TRBV19; d_gene: TRBD2
CDR3aa: CASSVGHNTGELFF; CDR3nt: TGTGCCAGCAGCGTGGGACATAACACCGGGGAGCTGTTTTTT; j_gene: TRBJ2-2; abundance: -; v_gene: TRBV9; d_gene: -
CDR3aa: CSVWQSTNTGELFF; CDR3nt: TGCAGCGTTTGGCAGTCGACGAACACCGGGGAGCTGTTTTTT; j_gene: TRBJ2-2; abundance: -; v_gene: TRBV29-1; d_gene: -
CDR3aa: CASSLQAYNQPQHF; CDR3nt: TGTGCCAGCAGCTTGCAAGCCTATAATCAGCCCCAGCATTTT; j_gene: TRBJ1-5; abundance: few; v_gene: TRBV11-3; d_gene: -
CDR3aa: CASSVGQAFSYEQYF; CDR3nt: TGTGCCAGCAGCGTGGGACAGGCCTTCTCCTACGAGCAGTACTTC; j_gene: TRBJ2-7; abundance: -; v_gene: TRBV7-8; d_gene: TRBD1
CDR3aa: CASSLGGGYGYTF; CDR3nt: TGTGCCAGCAGCCTGGGAGGTGGCTATGGCTACACCTTC; j_gene: TRBJ1-2; abundance: -; v_gene: TRBV5-4; d_gene: -
CDR3aa: CASSLGTSRDEQYF; CDR3nt: TGTGCCAGCAGCTTAGGGACTAGCCGGGACGAGCAGTACTTC; j_gene: TRBJ2-7; abundance: -; v_gene: TRBV7-9; d_gene: TRBD2
CDR3aa: CASSLVRGALEFF; CDR3nt: TGTGCCAGCAGTTTGGTGCGGGGGGCCCTCGAGTTCTTC; j_gene: TRBJ2-1; abundance: -; v_gene: TRBV27; d_gene: TRBD2